The 23 T cell receptor beta chains below were found in one sample sequenced in a study of blood T cell repertoires in COVID-19. Produced via immunoSEQ multiplex PCR; TCRdb's table is partial and in-frame only. This table has 150,000 to 200,000 clones, 65% to 90% appearing once. The sample comprised PBMCs or T cells enriched from blood (not recorded which). The receptors here all came from a man aged 45-60 years who had recovered from COVID-19.

The genes are TRBV2 and TRBJ2-2; tentatively, D is TRBD1 (6 bases). Germline lookup yields CDR1 SNHLY and CDR2 FYNNEI. This CDR3 has 15 amino acids. The V and J ends lost 7 bases and 1 base respectively, with 13 bases between them. The CDR3 sequence: CASTEGQLNTGELFF. In DNA, the CDR3 is TGTGCCAGCACCGAAGGACAGCTGAACACCGGGGAGCTGTTTTTT.

CDR3 DNA: TGCGCCAGCAGCTTGGACTTGCTCGGCTATGGCTACACCTTC. It encodes CASSLDLLGYGYTF. The chain employs TRBV5-1 and TRBJ1-2; D ambiguous. CDR3 length: 14 residues. V lost 0 bases and J lost 4, with 10 bases in between. The germline gives CDR1 SGHRS, CDR2 YFSETQ.

The gene calls are TRBV6-4 and TRBJ1-1, with a tentative D call TRBD1 (5 bases). Germline values: CDR1 MRHNA, CDR2 SNTAGT. Trimming took off 3 bases at V and 6 bases at J, with 14 bases between the two ends. The CDR3 loop spans 14 amino acids. In nucleotides, the CDR3 is TGTGCCAGCAGTGAATCAGGGATTGGCGCTGAAGCTTTCTTT. Protein sequence: CASSESGIGAEAFF.

The rearrangement joins TRBV6-5 to TRBJ1-2; 7 nucleotides align to TRBD1. This CDR3 has 14 amino acids. V lost 7 bases, J lost 0 bases, and 5 bases stayed unmatched. CDR1 MNHEY and CDR2 SVGAGI come from the germline V gene. The CDR3 DNA reads as TGTGCCAGCACGCAGGGGGGAACTAACTATGGCTACACCTTC. This translates into CASTQGGTNYGYTF.

The chain couples TRBV7-9 to TRBJ2-1; 13 bases are a match to TRBD2. This CDR3 spans 16 amino acids. V was pared by 1 base and J by 8 bases, with 5 bases of the junction left unmatched. In germline, CDR1 is SEHNR, CDR2 FQNEAQ (reference sequence). The CDR3 sequence: CASSLGLAGGGDEQFF. DNA for the CDR3: TGTGCCAGCAGCTTAGGACTAGCGGGGGGAGGGGATGAGCAGTTCTTC.

The J gene is TRBJ2-2, the V gene TRBV6-4, with TRBD1 identical over 11 bases. There are 16 residues in the CDR3. The ends lost 6 bases at V and 0 bases at J; junction bases unmatched: 3. Per germline, CDR1 MRHNA and CDR2 SNTAGT. The CDR3 nucleotides read TGTGCCAGCAGGATGGGACAGGGGGCGAACACCGGGGAGCTGTTTTTT. Translating gives CASRMGQGANTGELFF.

The chain links TRBV3-1 (or the pseudogene TRBV3-2) to TRBJ1-2; TRBD1 is a possible D gene (5 bases). Trimming removed 3 bases at V and 8 bases at J, with 13 bases between. This CDR3 is built from 13 residues. The germline CDR1 and CDR2 sequences are LGHDT and YNNKEL (reference sequence). The CDR3 DNA is TGTGCCAGCAGCCAGGGAGGGGCGAGAGGCTACACCTTC. It specifies CASSQGGARGYTF.

The chain recombines TRBV4-2 with TRBJ2-2, with 9 nucleotides matching TRBD1. V shed 1 base and J 7 bases; nucleotides not matched to a gene: 7. Germline assignment: CDR1 LGHNA and CDR2 YNFKEQ. The CDR3 consists of 16 residues. CDR3 sequence reads: CASSQATGGGNGELFF. CDR3 in DNA: TGTGCCAGCAGCCAAGCCACAGGGGGCGGGAACGGGGAGCTGTTTTTT.

This sequence joins TRBV5-1 and TRBJ2-7, with 8 nucleotides matching TRBD1. J lost 4 bases, V lost 0 bases, and 18 bases had no gene match. Germline V gene lookup returns CDR1 SGHRS and CDR2 YFSETQ. The CDR3 contains 19 residues. This CDR3 is CASSLARLGQGIADYEQYF. CDR3 in DNA: TGCGCCAGCAGCTTGGCCCGTTTAGGACAGGGTATCGCGGATTACGAGCAGTACTTC. Full variable domain (outside the CDR3, taken from reference TRBV5-1 and TRBJ2-7): KAGVTQTPRYLIKTRGQQVTLSCSPISGHRSVSWYQQTPGQGLQFLFEYFSETQRNKGNFPGRFSGRQFSNSRSEMNVSTLELGDSALYLCASSLARLGQGIADYEQYFGPGTRLTVT.

V is TRBV27 and J is TRBJ2-7, with a weak D call TRBD1 (6 bases). Trimming cost V 5 bases and J 7 bases, with 12 bases left between them. Germline V gene sequence: CDR1 MNHEY, CDR2 SMNVEV (reference sequence). CDR3 length: 12 residues. The CDR3 sequence is CASSEQGREQYF. The CDR3 coding sequence is TGTGCCAGCAGTGAGCAGGGGAGAGAGCAGTACTTC.

This clone has more than one count but fewer than ten. V and J are TRBV30 and TRBJ1-6, with D possibly matching TRBD1 (6 bases). From germline, CDR1 is GTSNPN and CDR2 SVGIG (reference sequence). The germline V and J ends were trimmed by 1 base and 19 bases, with 17 bases remaining between them. The CDR3 has 12 residues. For the CDR3, the DNA is TGTGCCTGGAGTGGACAGGCTTCGCACTATCACTTT. It codes for CAWSGQASHYHF.

This chain joins TRBV5-4 and TRBJ2-7; 7 nucleotides line up with TRBD1. This CDR3 is built from 13 residues. V lost 1 base to trimming and J lost 3 bases; unmatched junction nucleotides: 1. Germline values: CDR1 SGHNT, CDR2 YYREEE (reference sequence). CDR3 protein: CASSLRGLYEQYF. The DNA of the CDR3 is TGTGCCAGCAGCTTGAGGGGGCTCTACGAGCAGTACTTC.

The CDR3 loop reads CASSRSSGGARSTDTQYF. The CDR3 DNA sequence: TGTGCCAGTAGTAGGTCTAGCGGGGGGGCCCGTAGCACAGATACGCAGTATTTT. The rearrangement uses TRBV19 and TRBJ2-3; 12 bases agree with TRBD2. The CDR3 consists of 18 residues. Per germline, CDR1 LNHDA and CDR2 SQIVND (reference sequence). Unmatched junction bases numbered 8, after V lost 4 bases and J lost 0 bases.

This clone appeared a single time. The J gene is TRBJ1-4, the V gene TRBV5-1, with D possibly matching TRBD1 (5 bases). Trimming took 4 bases from V and 4 from J, leaving 14 bases between them. Germline lookup yields CDR1 SGHRS and CDR2 YFSETQ. The CDR3 length is 15 residues. CDR3 sequence: CASSPGGNLNEKLFF. The CDR3, as DNA: TGCGCCAGCAGCCCCGGGGGAAATCTTAATGAAAAACTGTTTTTT.

The V and J genes are TRBV21-1 and TRBJ2-1; whether TRBD1, the table's D call, matches the DNA was not checked. TRBV21-1 is a pseudogene segment. The CDR3 has 17 residues. The CDR3 DNA sequence: TGTGCCAGCAGCAAAGGTCGGACAGGGCTCTCCTACAATGAGCAGTTCTTC. Translated, it gives CASSKGRTGLSYNEQFF.

The chain combines TRBV2 with TRBJ1-2; 10 bases map to TRBD1. Germline V gives CDR1 SNHLY, CDR2 FYNNEI. With 7 bases clipped from V and 7 bases from J, the junction kept 6 bases outside the gene matches. The CDR3 is 13 amino acids. CDR3 in amino acids: CASIPGQGGGYTF. The CDR3, as DNA: TGTGCCAGCATCCCCGGACAGGGGGGTGGCTACACCTTC.

The chain carries TRBV7-9 and TRBJ1-2; D unresolved. Germline assignment: CDR1 SEHNR and CDR2 FQNEAQ (reference sequence). The CDR3 covers 15 residues. The V end lost 0 bases, the J end lost 0 bases, and 8 bases lay between the germline ends. The CDR3 is CASSLAVQTNYGYTF. For the CDR3, the DNA is TGTGCCAGCAGCTTAGCGGTGCAGACTAACTATGGCTACACCTTC.

This clone occurred once. The J gene is TRBJ2-3, the V gene TRBV12-5, with D perhaps TRBD2 (5 bases). The CDR3 covers 13 residues. V shed 3 bases and J shed 4 bases, with 8 bases lying between them. Germline CDR1 LGHNT, CDR2 FRNRAP. In DNA form, the CDR3 reads TGTGCTAGTGGTTTATACGGGGCAGATACGCAGTATTTT. Translating gives CASGLYGADTQYF.

This clone appeared a single time. This chain connects TRBV18 to TRBJ2-5; TRBD2 agrees at 11 bases. This CDR3 comprises 16 residues. The germline CDR1 and CDR2 sequences are KGHSH and LQKENI. The trim removed 2 bases at V and 1 base at J, leaving 3 bases unmatched. CDR3 residues: CASSPRLAGSQETQYF. The CDR3 nucleotides are TGTGCCAGCTCACCAAGACTAGCGGGGAGCCAAGAGACCCAGTACTTC.

This chain uses TRBV19 with TRBJ1-2; D is undetermined. Per the germline V gene, CDR1 is LNHDA and CDR2 is SQIVND (reference sequence). CDR3 size: 12 residues. V lost 10 bases and J lost 5, with 14 bases in between. The CDR3 protein is CATRGLGYGYTF. Here the CDR3 DNA reads TGTGCCACCCGGGGTTTGGGGTATGGCTACACCTTC. Full variable domain (rest looked up from reference TRBV19 and TRBJ1-2): DGGITQSPKYLFRKEGQNVTLSCEQNLNHDAMYWYRQDPGQGLRLIYYSQIVNDFQKGDIAEGYSVSREKKESFPLTVTSAQKNPTAFYLCATRGLGYGYTFGSGTRLTVV.

V and J are TRBV7-6 and TRBJ1-1; 7 positions agree with TRBD1. Germline V gene sequence: CDR1 SGHVS, CDR2 FNYEAQ. With 4 bases clipped from V and 4 bases from J, the junction kept 6 bases outside the gene matches. CDR3 length: 14 amino acids. CDR3 DNA: TGTGCCAGCAGCTCCTTACAGGGGTTCACTGAAGCTTTCTTT. As protein: CASSSLQGFTEAFF.

Only a few counts were recorded for this clone. The CDR3 loop is CASSDLGTVNYGYTF. CDR3 nucleotide sequence: TGTGCCAGCAGTGACCTAGGGACAGTTAACTATGGCTACACCTTC. The chain recombines TRBV6-1 with TRBJ1-2, with 7 nucleotides matching TRBD1. The V gene's germline CDR1 is MNHNS and CDR2 SASEGT. This CDR3 region has 15 residues. V dropped 3 bases and J dropped 1; count of bases not matched to a gene: 5.

The V and J genes are TRBV3-1 (or the pseudogene TRBV3-2) and TRBJ2-1; D gene uncertain. This CDR3 contains 13 residues. Germline CDR1 reads LGHDT; CDR2 reads YNNKEL (reference sequence). Trimming pared 3 bases from V and 7 bases from J, leaving 10 bases between. CDR3 nucleotides: TGTGCCAGCAGCCAGTATACAGAGAATGAGCAGTTCTTC. Its translation: CASSQYTENEQFF.